A single sample is the source of the 12 T cell receptor beta chains below, sequenced in a study of T cells in Graves' hyperthyroidism and ophthalmopathy. There were TCR beta CDR3 regions amplified from RNA transcripts. HTBI primers were employed in a first-round RT-PCR of the TCR CDR3. Each CDR3 protein gets one entry after TCRdb re-called the multiplex PCR reads with MiXCR. The sample gives 250,000 or so distinct CDR3 sequences, 13% to 15% of which show up once; under 35% is in the top ten. Sequenced material: blood. The receptors come from a woman aged 45 to 65 with Graves' hyperthyroidism that later progressed to Graves' ophthalmopathy.

There are a few counts of this clonotype. The chain is built from TRBV19 and TRBJ1-1, with D maybe TRBD1 (6 bases). V lost 5 bases to trimming and J lost 1 base, with 11 bases between them. There are 14 residues in the CDR3. Germline CDR1 LNHDA, CDR2 SQIVND (reference sequence). The CDR3 nucleotides are TGTGCCAGTAGTTTCCTGGACAGGAACACTGAAGCTTTCTTT. Its translation is CASSFLDRNTEAFF.

The chain couples TRBV9 to TRBJ2-6, with D possibly TRBD1 on 5 matching bases. The germline CDR1 and CDR2 sequences are SGDLS and YYNGEE. Trimming removed 1 base at V and 0 bases at J, with 11 bases between. This CDR3 is built from 17 residues. CDR3 loop: CASSVSTVNSGANVLTF. CDR3 nucleotide sequence: TGTGCCAGCAGCGTATCGACAGTGAACTCTGGGGCCAACGTCCTGACTTTC.

The rearrangement links TRBV28 to TRBJ2-7; 8 positions match TRBD2. CDR1 and CDR2 from the germline V gene are MDHEN and SYDVKM. The CDR3 runs 14 residues. The junction had 12 bases not matched to a gene; V was cut back by 8 bases and J by 6 bases. The CDR3 here is CASLTRREVSEQYF. CDR3 bases: TGTGCCAGCCTCACTCGGCGGGAGGTTTCCGAGCAGTACTTC. The whole variable domain, filled in from reference TRBV28 and TRBJ2-7, reads DVKVTQSSRYLVKRTGEKVFLECVQDMDHENMFWYRQDPGLGLRLIYFSYDVKMKEKGDIPEGYSVSREKKERFSLILESASTNQTSMYLCASLTRREVSEQYFGPGTRLTVT.

The rearrangement joins TRBV4-1 to TRBJ2-3; D perhaps matches TRBD1 (5 bases). The germline V and J ends were trimmed by 4 bases and 5 bases, with 13 bases remaining between them. CDR1 MGHRA and CDR2 YSYEKL come from the germline V gene. This CDR3 has 14 residues. CDR3 nucleotides: TGCGCCAGCAGCCCCCAGGGTTTGAGAGATACGCAGTATTTT. This codes for CASSPQGLRDTQYF.

This chain links TRBV18 with TRBJ1-1; TRBD1 matches at 8 bases. The CDR3 spans 15 residues. After removal of 6 bases from V and 1 base from J, the junction contained 7 bases not matched to a gene. Looked up from germline, CDR1 is KGHSH and CDR2 is LQKENI. CDR3 bases: TGTGCCAGCTCCCTACAGGGGGTTAAGAACACTGAAGCTTTCTTT. Translation: CASSLQGVKNTEAFF.

This chain links TRBV6-5 with TRBJ1-5; D ambiguous. Between the trimmed V and J ends, which lost 0 bases and 0 bases, there was a span of 9 bases. The CDR3 consists of 16 residues. From germline, CDR1 is MNHEY and CDR2 SVGAGI. The CDR3, as DNA: TGTGCCAGCAGTTACTCGAGCACCAATAGCAATCAGCCCCAGCATTTT. Amino acids: CASSYSSTNSNQPQHF.

This clonotype was observed a handful of times. The CDR3 is CASRPFGDGYTF. DNA of the CDR3: TGTGCCAGTAGACCGTTCGGGGATGGCTACACCTTC. The chain employs TRBV19 and TRBJ1-2; D gene unclear. Germline loops: CDR1 LNHDA, CDR2 SQIVND (reference sequence). The V end was cut by 6 bases, the J end by 6 bases, with 11 bases between. The CDR3 length is 12 residues.

This clonotype was recorded many times. This sequence joins TRBV19 and TRBJ2-7; possible D gene TRBD1, 6 bases. Germline CDR1 and CDR2: LNHDA and SQIVND (reference sequence). The CDR3 contains 16 residues. V was shortened by 4 bases and J by 3 bases, with 19 bases between the two germline ends. The CDR3 region is CASSKGNEQGHYEQYF. The CDR3 region has the DNA TGTGCCAGTAGTAAGGGGAACGAACAGGGCCACTACGAGCAGTACTTC.

This clonotype was found many times. This chain uses TRBV30 with TRBJ2-3; D assignment may be TRBD1 or TRBD2 (5 bases each). The germline V gene has CDR1 GTSNPN and CDR2 SVGIG (reference sequence). Trimming removed 0 bases at V and 2 bases at J, with 12 bases between. The CDR3 loop spans 15 amino acids. The CDR3 sequence is CAWSVLGAVTDTQYF. In DNA, the CDR3 is TGTGCCTGGAGTGTACTCGGGGCAGTCACAGATACGCAGTATTTT.

There are a few counts of this clonotype. V gene TRBV7-8 combines with J gene TRBJ1-1, with unresolved D. V dropped 1 base and J dropped 9 bases, with 12 bases sitting between them. The CDR3 loop spans 13 amino acids. Germline V gene sequence: CDR1 SGHVS, CDR2 FQNEAQ. The CDR3 sequence is CASSLDLRAQAFF. CDR3 in DNA: TGTGCCAGCAGCTTAGATTTGCGGGCCCAAGCTTTCTTT. Variable domain in full (rest from reference TRBV7-8 and TRBJ1-1): GAGVSQSPRYKVAKRGQDVALRCDPISGHVSLFWYQQALGQGPEFLTYFQNEAQLDKSGLPSDRFFAERPEGSVSTLKIQRTQQEDSAVYLCASSLDLRAQAFFGQGTRLTVV.

This clonotype was seen only a few times. V usage is TRBV24-1 and J usage is TRBJ2-7; D might be TRBD1 or TRBD2, each matching 6 bases. The CDR3 has 15 amino acids. From germline, CDR1 is KGHDR and CDR2 SFDVKD. The V gene lost 5 bases and the J gene lost 7 bases, with 20 bases spanning the gap. The CDR3 spells CATSGGDSPQGEQYF. The CDR3 nucleotides are TGTGCCACCAGTGGGGGGGACTCTCCGCAGGGGGAGCAGTACTTC.

This clonotype was seen repeatedly, ten times or more. V usage is TRBV7-9 and J usage is TRBJ2-1, with 7 nucleotides matching TRBD2. CDR1 is SEHNR, CDR2 FQNEAQ, per germline (reference sequence). V lost 1 base and J lost 7; bases outside the gene matches: 4. This CDR3 has 14 residues. This chain's CDR3 is CASSLGGRGNEQFF. CDR3 coding DNA: TGTGCCAGCAGCTTAGGCGGGAGAGGGAATGAGCAGTTCTTC.